This T cell receptor (beta chain) is from a study of technical replicates of blood from several donors (dated by TCRdb to between 2016 and 2019). On this clone: Its antigen has not been determined. No qualities accompany the bases; no much larger clone lies one base away.

The library was generated by the immunoSEQ multiplex PCR assay. The clones in this table, taken by TCRdb from immuneACCESS, are in-frame only. Not every clone is retained; where verified, under half of the shortfall comes from an unresolved V gene, and the cause of the rest is unknown. A total of over 70,000 clones appear in this sample, just under 97% of them only once. Approximately 0.2% of the sample is taken by the ten largest. V loses 1 base of germline sequence and J loses 9 bases, and the interval between the two ends is 13 bases. CDR1 is given as SEHNR and CDR2 as FQNEAQ, both from the germline V gene (reference sequence). Inclusive of the bounding cysteine and phenylalanine, the CDR3 is 14 residues long. The entry retains the CDR3 DNA only, 42 bases that are in frame from base 1.

Rearrangement joined TRBV7-9 to TRBJ2-1, and perhaps TRBD1 as D gene, on 6 matching bases. What was sequenced was T cells isolated from PBMCs. This sequence originates from a human donor in good health. The CDR3 is CASSLGLQGSEQFF. The DNA sequence is TGTGCCAGCAGCTTAGGCCTACAGGGAAGTGAGCAGTTCTTC.